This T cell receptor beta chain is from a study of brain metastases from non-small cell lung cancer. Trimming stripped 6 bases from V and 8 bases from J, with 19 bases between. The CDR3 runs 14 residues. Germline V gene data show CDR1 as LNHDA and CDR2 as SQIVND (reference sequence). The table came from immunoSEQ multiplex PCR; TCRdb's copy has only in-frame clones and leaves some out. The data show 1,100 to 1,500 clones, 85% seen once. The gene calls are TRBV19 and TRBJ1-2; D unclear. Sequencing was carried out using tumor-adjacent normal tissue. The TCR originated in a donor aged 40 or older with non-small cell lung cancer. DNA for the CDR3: TGTGCCAGTAGACCTGGAGGGTCGACGGGCGGCTACACCTTC. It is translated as CASRPGGSTGGYTF.